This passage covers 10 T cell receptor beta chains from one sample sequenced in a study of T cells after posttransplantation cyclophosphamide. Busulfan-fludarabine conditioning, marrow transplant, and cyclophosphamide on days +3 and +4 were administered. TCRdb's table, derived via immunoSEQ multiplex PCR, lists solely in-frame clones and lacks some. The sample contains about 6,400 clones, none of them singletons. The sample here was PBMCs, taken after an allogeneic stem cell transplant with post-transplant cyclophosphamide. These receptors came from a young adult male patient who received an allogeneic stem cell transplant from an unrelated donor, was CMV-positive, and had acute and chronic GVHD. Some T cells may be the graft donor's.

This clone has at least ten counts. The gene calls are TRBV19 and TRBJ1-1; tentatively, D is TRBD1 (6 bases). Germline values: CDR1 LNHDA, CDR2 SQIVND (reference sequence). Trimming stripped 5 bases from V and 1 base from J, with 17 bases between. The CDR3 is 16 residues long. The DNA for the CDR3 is TGTGCCAGTAGTCTAATGAAATGGGGGCAGAACACTGAAGCTTTCTTT. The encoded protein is CASSLMKWGQNTEAFF.

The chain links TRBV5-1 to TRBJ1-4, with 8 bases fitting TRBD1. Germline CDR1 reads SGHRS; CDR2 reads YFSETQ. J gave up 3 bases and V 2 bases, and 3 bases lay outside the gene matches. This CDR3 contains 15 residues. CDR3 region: CASSFTGGSNEKLFF. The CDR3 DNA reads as TGCGCCAGCAGCTTCACAGGGGGTTCTAATGAAAAACTGTTTTTT.

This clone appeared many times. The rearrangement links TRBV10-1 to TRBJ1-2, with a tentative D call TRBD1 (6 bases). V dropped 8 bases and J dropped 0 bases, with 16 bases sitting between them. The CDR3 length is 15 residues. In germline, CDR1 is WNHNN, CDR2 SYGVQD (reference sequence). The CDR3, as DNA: TGCGCCAGCCCGAGGGGGGGGAGGCCTAACTATGGCTACACCTTC. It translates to CASPRGGRPNYGYTF.

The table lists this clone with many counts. Here the CDR3 reads CASSGPGDTQYF. The CDR3 nucleotides read TGTGCCAGTAGTGGCCCAGGGGATACGCAGTATTTT. J is TRBJ2-3 and V is TRBV19, with a possible D match to TRBD1 (5 bases). CDR3 length: 12 amino acids. V lost 5 bases to trimming and J lost 6 bases, with 9 bases between them. Germline V gene data show CDR1 as LNHDA and CDR2 as SQIVND (reference sequence).

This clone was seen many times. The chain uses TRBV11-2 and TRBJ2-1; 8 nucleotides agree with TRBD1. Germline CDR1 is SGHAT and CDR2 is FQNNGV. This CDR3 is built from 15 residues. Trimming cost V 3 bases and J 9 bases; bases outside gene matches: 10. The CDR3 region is CASSFRQTGGREQFF. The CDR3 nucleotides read TGTGCCAGCAGCTTTAGGCAAACAGGGGGGCGTGAGCAGTTCTTC.

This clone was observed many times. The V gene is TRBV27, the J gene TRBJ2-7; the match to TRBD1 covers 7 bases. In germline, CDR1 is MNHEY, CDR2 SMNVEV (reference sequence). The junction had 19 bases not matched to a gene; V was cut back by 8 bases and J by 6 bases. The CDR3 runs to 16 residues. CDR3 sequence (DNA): TGTGCCAGCCAGGGGGTTCGGTCGTCAGGTCCCTCCGAGCAGTACTTC. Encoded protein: CASQGVRSSGPSEQYF.

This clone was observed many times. CDR3 loop: CASSQDLFGGANTGELFF. The CDR3 DNA sequence: TGCGCCAGCAGCCAAGATCTCTTTGGCGGTGCGAACACCGGGGAGCTGTTTTTT. This chain uses TRBV4-3 with TRBJ2-2; D unclear. CDR3 length: 18 amino acids. V was clipped by 0 bases and J by 0 bases, with 14 bases between them. Germline V lookup: CDR1 LGHNA, CDR2 YSLEER.

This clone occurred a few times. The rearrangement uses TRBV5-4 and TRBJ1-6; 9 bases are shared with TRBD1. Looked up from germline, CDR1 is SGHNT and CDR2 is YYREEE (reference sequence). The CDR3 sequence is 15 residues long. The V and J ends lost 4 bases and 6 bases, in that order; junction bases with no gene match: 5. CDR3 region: CASSRDRDSNSPLHF. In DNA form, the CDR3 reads TGTGCCAGCAGCCGGGACAGGGACAGTAATTCACCCCTCCACTTT.

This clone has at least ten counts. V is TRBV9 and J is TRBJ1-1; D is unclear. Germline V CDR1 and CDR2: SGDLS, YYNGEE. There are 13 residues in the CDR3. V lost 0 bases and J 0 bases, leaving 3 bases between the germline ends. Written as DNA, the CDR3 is TGTGCCAGCAGCGTAGCCATGAACACTGAAGCTTTCTTT. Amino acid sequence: CASSVAMNTEAFF.

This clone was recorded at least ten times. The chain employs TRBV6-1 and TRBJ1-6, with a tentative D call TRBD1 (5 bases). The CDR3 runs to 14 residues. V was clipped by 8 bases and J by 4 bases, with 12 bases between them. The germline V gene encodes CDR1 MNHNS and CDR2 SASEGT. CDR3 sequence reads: CASLKGTYNSPLHF. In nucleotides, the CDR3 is TGTGCCAGCCTTAAGGGGACTTATAATTCACCCCTCCACTTT.